The rows below give T cell receptor beta chains drawn from one sample of a study of T cell responses to AZD1222 COVID-19 vaccine. The table came from immunoSEQ multiplex PCR; TCRdb's copy has only in-frame clones and leaves some out. The sample holds some 120,000 clones, over 85% seen once. The sequenced sample was peripheral blood, obtained on day 0 of AZD1222 vaccination. These receptors all come from an adult in good health. Both conserved end residues are part of each CDR3. Fields, in order: V gene, clone size, J gene, D gene, CDR3 DNA, CDR3 protein. A D gene is named only where the DNA matches it firmly. Clone size is stated in some rows and not others, as once, few, many or a class when expanded.

TRBV6-6	.	TRBJ2-1	.	TGTGCCAGCAGTTACTTGGCGGGCTCCTACAATGAGCAGTTCTTC	CASSYLAGSYNEQFF
TRBV11-3	.	TRBJ2-5	TRBD2	TGTGCCAGCAGCTTGGGCGGGGGGCCTCAAGAGACCCAGTACTTC	CASSLGGGPQETQYF
TRBV5-1	.	TRBJ2-2	.	TGCGCCAGCAGCTTGGGGGGTACAGGGAGGAACACCGGGGAGCTGTTTTTT	CASSLGGTGRNTGELFF
TRBV4-2	once	TRBJ2-1	TRBD2	TGTGCCAGCAGCCAAGAGGGCAGCCGGGGGGGTTCCAATGAGCAGTTCTTC	CASSQEGSRGGSNEQFF
TRBV19	.	TRBJ1-4	.	TGTGCCAGTAGTATCGGGGGCGCTTCTGAAAAACTGTTTTTT	CASSIGGASEKLFF
TRBV4-2	.	TRBJ2-1	TRBD2	TGTGCCAGCAGCCAAGATTTAGCGGGGGAGCTGGTCGTATTCTTC	CASSQDLAGELVVFF
TRBV7-9	.	TRBJ2-1	TRBD1	TGTGCCAGCAGCTTAGCTGGAGGGACAGGGGACGACAATGAGCAGTTCTTC	CASSLAGGTGDDNEQFF
TRBV9	once	TRBJ2-2	.	TGTGCCAGCGGACTCCCAAGGGCGAACACCGGGGAGCTGTTTTTT	CASGLPRANTGELFF
TRBV4-1	.	TRBJ1-2	.	TGCGCCAGCAGTCGCAGGGGTATTACGAACTATGGCTACACCTTC	CASSRRGITNYGYTF
TRBV5-1	.	TRBJ2-7	.	TGCGCCAGCAGCTTTAACCAGGGCTACGAGCAGTACTTC	CASSFNQGYEQYF
TRBV5-1	once	TRBJ1-6	TRBD1	TGCGCCAGCAGCTTTAGGGACAGGGTAAATTCACCCCTCCACTTT	CASSFRDRVNSPLHF
TRBV5-1	.	TRBJ1-6	TRBD1	TGCGCCAGCAGCTATGGGACAGCAAATAATTCACCCCTCCACTTT	CASSYGTANNSPLHF
TRBV6-5	.	TRBJ1-1	.	TGTGCCAGCAGTTACTCTTTCCGGGGGTTCACTGAAGCTTTCTTT	CASSYSFRGFTEAFF
TRBV3-1/TRBV3-2	.	TRBJ1-5	.	TGTGCCAGCAGCCAAGTGGATCAGCCCCAGCATTTT	CASSQVDQPQHF
TRBV11-2	.	TRBJ1-6	TRBD1	TGTGCCAGCAGCTCAAACTACAGGGGGCGCAGGGCTAATAATTCACCCCTCCACTTT	CASSSNYRGRRANNSPLHF
TRBV6-1	.	TRBJ1-1	.	TGTGCCAGCAGTGACGGACAGATTGCTTTCTTT	CASSDGQIAFF
TRBV27	.	TRBJ2-1	TRBD2	TGTGCCAGCACACCCCTCAAGATCGGACTAGCTGGAGAGCAGTTCTTC	CASTPLKIGLAGEQFF
TRBV6-5	.	TRBJ2-2	.	TGTGCCAGCAGTTCCGGGGGCCCGGGCGGGGAGCTGTTTTTT	CASSSGGPGGELFF
TRBV24-1	.	TRBJ2-2	.	TGTGCCACCAGTTCACAGGGTTCAGGGGAGCTGTTTTTT	CATSSQGSGELFF
TRBV6-5	.	TRBJ2-7	.	TGTGCCAGCAGTTTCTCCTCCGGGCCACACTACGAGCAGTACTTC	CASSFSSGPHYEQYF
TRBV29-1	.	TRBJ1-2	.	TGCAGCGTCGTGGGGGAATCTGCTAACTATGGCTACACCTTC	CSVVGESANYGYTF
TRBV11-2	.	TRBJ2-5	.	TGTGCCAGCAGCTTAGGCGGAGGAGAGACCCAGTACTTC	CASSLGGGETQYF
TRBV11-2	.	TRBJ1-5	.	TGTGCCAGCAGCTTAGGCCGAAGCAATCAGCCCCAGCATTTT	CASSLGRSNQPQHF
TRBV14	.	TRBJ1-1	.	TGTGCCAGCAGTCGGAGCAGGAACACTGAAGCTTTCTTT	CASSRSRNTEAFF
TRBV5-1	.	TRBJ1-4	.	TGCGCCAGCAGCTTGGGGGCTGCTAATGAAAAACTGTTTTTT	CASSLGAANEKLFF